The 17 T cell receptor beta chains reported below all come from one sample, sequenced in a study of prognosis after radiotherapy for stage I lung cancer. Two rounds of multiplex PCR amplified TCR beta CDR3 from genomic DNA. Primers targeting each individual TRBV and TRBJ gene were applied in first-round PCR. TCRdb reprocessed the multiplex PCR reads with MiXCR, giving one entry per CDR3 protein. The top ten clones hold approximately 10% of a sample with over 11,000 distinct CDR3 sequences, roughly a quarter of them seen once. The material sequenced was PBMCs, taken before or after stereotactic body radiation therapy (not recorded which). These receptors were collected from a donor over 45 with non-small cell lung cancer.

The rearrangement uses TRBV5-1 and TRBJ2-2, with 7 positions matching TRBD1. After removal of 5 bases from V and 7 bases from J, the junction contained 11 bases not matched to a gene. Germline V gene lookup returns CDR1 SGHRS and CDR2 YFSETQ. CDR3 length: 15 residues. Written as DNA, the CDR3 is TGCGCCAGCAGGCCCGGGACAGTGAAAAACGGGGAGCTGTTTTTT. Translating it yields CASRPGTVKNGELFF.

This clonotype came up many times. This chain joins TRBV7-9 and TRBJ2-2; D is perhaps TRBD1 (5 bases). Trimming removed 5 bases at V and 6 bases at J, with 16 bases between. The CDR3 totals 15 residues. Germline V lookup: CDR1 SEHNR, CDR2 FQNEAQ (reference sequence). CDR3 sequence: CASSPGAVRSGELFF. The CDR3 DNA sequence: TGTGCCAGCAGCCCTGGGGCGGTTAGGTCCGGGGAGCTGTTTTTT.

The V gene is TRBV28, the J gene TRBJ2-6; D might be TRBD1 (6 bases). Trimming removed 5 bases from V and 1 base from J, with 12 bases in between. This CDR3 comprises 16 residues. Germline V lookup: CDR1 MDHEN, CDR2 SYDVKM. CDR3 residues: CASSPRGSSGANVLTF. For the CDR3, the DNA is TGTGCCAGCAGTCCAAGGGGGTCTTCTGGGGCCAACGTCCTGACTTTC.

By sample fraction, this clonotype is medium-sized. The chain employs TRBV27 and TRBJ2-1; no clear D gene. Looked up from germline, CDR1 is MNHEY and CDR2 is SMNVEV (reference sequence). The length of the CDR3 is 14 residues. The V end lost 7 bases, the J end lost 9 bases, and 19 bases lay between the germline ends. The CDR3 DNA reads as TGTGCCAGCACCTACTCCCGACGCGGTGCTGAGCAGTTCTTC. It specifies CASTYSRRGAEQFF.

This clonotype showed up many times. The chain joins TRBV3-1 to TRBJ2-5; a possible D gene is TRBD2 (6 bases). Trimming shortened V by 0 bases and J by 6 bases, and 11 bases separated the two germline ends. The CDR3 extends over 14 amino acids. Germline values: CDR1 LGHDT, CDR2 YNNKEL (reference sequence). CDR3 DNA: TGTGCCAGCAGCCAAGATCCGCTAGCGAAGACCCAGTACTTC. Its protein product is CASSQDPLAKTQYF.

Comment on this clonotype: A junction end diverges from the germline sequence, so it may reflect a read error. J is TRBJ1-6 and V is TRBV27; D is unresolved. Looked up from germline, CDR1 is MNHEY and CDR2 is SMNVEV (reference sequence). The CDR3 spans 14 residues. CDR3 in DNA: TGTGCCCCGGGGATTCGGTCCTATAATTCACCCCCCCACTTT. As protein: CAPGIRSYNSPPHF.

The chain uses TRBV7-2 and TRBJ2-6; unclear D gene. Trimming took off 5 bases at V and 0 bases at J, with 14 bases between the two ends. Germline CDR1 reads SGHTA; CDR2 reads FQGNSA. The CDR3 runs 17 residues. Here the CDR3 DNA reads TGTGCCAGCAGCCTTAATAGCCTCAGCTCTGGGGCCAACGTCCTGACTTTC. As protein: CASSLNSLSSGANVLTF.

This clonotype was recorded a few times. This could be a read error, since a much larger clone is one nucleotide away. This chain uses TRBV13 with TRBJ2-5; TRBD1 agrees at 7 bases. The V gene's germline CDR1 is PRHDT and CDR2 FYEKMQ (reference sequence). The CDR3 consists of 16 residues. DNA of the CDR3: TGTGTCAGCAGACATAGACAGGGAGCTGTCCAAGAGACCCAGTACTTC. Protein product: CVSRHRQGAVQETQYF.

This clonotype was counted at least ten times. This rearrangement joins TRBV7-6 to TRBJ2-6, with D maybe TRBD1 (6 bases). The CDR3 covers 17 residues. Trimming removed 3 bases at V and 2 bases at J, with 14 bases between. Per the germline V gene, CDR1 is SGHVS and CDR2 is FNYEAQ. This CDR3 reads CASSLGPQGTGANVLTF. CDR3 DNA: TGTGCCAGCAGCTTGGGACCGCAGGGGACTGGGGCCAACGTCCTGACTTTC.

The genes are TRBV20-1 and TRBJ1-5; D unclear. The CDR3 has 18 residues. Germline V gene data show CDR1 as DFQATT and CDR2 as SNEGSKA (reference sequence). V lost 0 bases and J 0 bases, leaving 18 bases between the germline ends. CDR3 loop: CSARDLGNGLFSNQPQHF. In nucleotides, the CDR3 is TGCAGTGCTAGAGATTTGGGGAACGGATTATTTAGCAATCAGCCCCAGCATTTT.

Many counts were recorded for this clonotype. This chain joins TRBV29-1 and TRBJ2-3; TRBD2 is a possible D gene (5 bases). The V end was cut by 5 bases, the J end by 4 bases, with 13 bases between. Germline V gives CDR1 SQVTM, CDR2 ANQGSEA. The CDR3 spans 13 residues. The CDR3 DNA is TGCAGCGTTTGGGTGGGAGCAGCAGATACGCAGTATTTT. Protein product: CSVWVGAADTQYF.

The table lists this clonotype with many counts. The chain employs TRBV18 and TRBJ2-7; 9 nucleotides match TRBD1. This CDR3 contains 16 residues. CDR1 is KGHSH, CDR2 LQKENI, per germline. V lost 0 bases, J lost 3 bases, and 6 bases stayed unmatched. The CDR3 sequence: CASSPPRDRVYYEQYF. CDR3 sequence (DNA): TGTGCCAGCTCACCACCTAGGGACAGGGTATACTACGAGCAGTACTTC. The entire variable domain, with the rest obtained from reference TRBV18 and TRBJ2-7, is as follows: NAGVMQNPRHLVRRRGQEARLRCSPMKGHSHVYWYRQLPEEGLKFMVYLQKENIIDESGMPKERFSAEFPKEGPSILRIQQVVRGDSAAYFCASSPPRDRVYYEQYFGPGTRLTVT.

Comments on this clonotype: One base separates it from a far larger clone, so it is likely a read error. The V call is TRBV2, the J call TRBJ1-5, with a weak D call TRBD1 (5 bases). Trimming pared 10 bases from V and 1 base from J, leaving 20 bases between. From germline, CDR1 is SNHLY and CDR2 FYNNEI. The CDR3 is 16 residues long. The CDR3, as DNA: TGTGCCATCAGCCGATCCGGGGGTCCAAGCAATCAGCCCCAGCATTTT. It specifies CAISRSGGPSNQPQHF.

In this sample, this clonotype turned up many times. A read error is possible here, since a much larger clone lies one base away. This rearrangement joins TRBV6-1 to TRBJ2-7; tentatively, D is TRBD1 or TRBD2 (5 bases each). The CDR3 is 15 residues long. Germline loops: CDR1 MNHNS, CDR2 SASEGT. Trimming took 1 base from V and 7 from J, leaving 17 bases between them. CDR3 protein: CASSEGDAFQKEQYF. The CDR3 nucleotides read TGTGCCAGCAGTGAAGGGGACGCCTTCCAGAAGGAGCAGTACTTC.

This clonotype was seen many times. The CDR3 sequence is CASSSGTPMGIQYF. CDR3 DNA: TGTGCCAGCAGTTCCGGGACGCCGATGGGCATTCAGTACTTC. The chain is built from TRBV28 and TRBJ2-4; D may correspond to TRBD1 or TRBD2 (5 bases each). The CDR3 totals 14 residues. The V and J ends lost 4 bases and 9 bases respectively, with 16 bases between them. CDR1 and CDR2 (germline): MDHEN, SYDVKM.

A note on this clonotype: A much larger clonotype is one base distant, so this may be a read error. The chain couples TRBV14 to TRBJ2-1; D unresolved. V lost 2 bases and J 12 bases, leaving 11 bases between the germline ends. The CDR3 runs to 12 residues. Germline values: CDR1 SGHDN, CDR2 FVKESK. CDR3 coding DNA: TGTGCCAGCAGCCAATTCTTCGATGTGCAGTTCTTC. As protein: CASSQFFDVQFF.

This clonotype has at least ten counts. The chain couples TRBV6-4 to TRBJ1-5, with TRBD1 identical over 8 bases. The CDR3 totals 13 residues. The germline CDR1 and CDR2 sequences are MRHNA and SNTAGT. The CDR3, as DNA: TGTGTTACAAGGGACAGGAGGATTCAGCCCCAGCATTTT. It specifies CVTRDRRIQPQHF.